The 17 T cell receptor beta chains listed next were all sequenced from one sample in a study of T-cell memory formation after mild COVID-19 (dated by TCRdb to the early 2020s). Receptor amplification or capture employed 5' RACE. For sequencing, an Illumina NovaSeq 6000 was employed. TCRdb ran its own pipeline on the public reads, namely fastp trimming at Q25 and MiXCR clone calling, and kept in-frame beta chains. Entries that share a CDR3 protein sequence are merged under the most common genes and DNA. The sample data list about 200,000 distinct CDR3 sequences, and 9% to 10% of these were observed just once. Around 3.3% of the sample is taken by the ten largest. Sample: PBMCs or a T cell subset sorted from them (not recorded which). Receptors originate from a man between 18 and 35 years old who had mild COVID-19 (a few samples of this study predate the infection). The sample titles of this study are shuffled in the database, so cell type and time point are left out; the donor was told from shared clones.

The chain couples TRBV11-2 to TRBJ1-1; perhaps TRBD1 as D (5 bases). CDR3 length equals 13 residues. Germline lookup yields CDR1 SGHAT and CDR2 FQNNGV. The V gene lost 5 bases and the J gene lost 7 bases, with 14 bases spanning the gap. The CDR3, as DNA: TGTGCCAGCAGCCTCAGCAGGGAACTTGAAGCTTTCTTT. Amino acid sequence: CASSLSRELEAFF.

In this sample, this clonotype turned up a few times. The rearrangement links TRBV7-9 to TRBJ1-6; TRBD1 matches 9 bases. CDR1 is SEHNR, CDR2 FQNEAQ, per germline (reference sequence). Trimming took 4 bases from V and 7 from J; bases not matched to a gene: 2. There are 14 residues in the CDR3. CDR3 sequence reads: CASSSQGANSPLHF. As DNA, the CDR3 is TGTGCCAGCAGCTCACAGGGGGCGAATTCACCCCTCCACTTT. Full variable domain (outside the CDR3, taken from reference TRBV7-9 and TRBJ1-6): DTGVSQNPRHKITKRGQNVTFRCDPISEHNRLYWYRQTLGQGPEFLTYFQNEAQLEKSRLLSDRFSAERPKGSFSTLEIQRTEQGDSAMYLCASSSQGANSPLHFGNGTRLTVT.

The CDR3 nucleotides read TGTGCCAGCAGACCCGACAGGGAAAATGAAAAACTGTTTTTT. This encodes CASRPDRENEKLFF. The chain carries TRBV6-6 and TRBJ1-4; 7 bases are a match to TRBD1. Germline CDR1 and CDR2: MNHNY and SVGAGI (reference sequence). The CDR3 contains 14 residues. The V and J ends lost 6 bases and 5 bases, in that order; junction bases with no gene match: 6.

This chain links TRBV27 with TRBJ2-5, with D perhaps matching TRBD2 (5 bases). The V and J ends lost 6 bases and 6 bases respectively, with 14 bases between them. The CDR3 spans 13 residues. Germline V gene data show CDR1 as MNHEY and CDR2 as SMNVEV (reference sequence). CDR3 coding DNA: TGTGCCAGCAGAGATGAGAGGGTTCAGACCCAGTACTTC. This encodes CASRDERVQTQYF.

This chain connects TRBV7-9 to TRBJ1-4, with TRBD1 as a possible D gene (5 bases). Germline CDR1 is SEHNR and CDR2 is FQNEAQ (reference sequence). The germline V and J ends were trimmed by 8 bases and 6 bases, with 13 bases remaining between them. The CDR3 runs to 13 residues. CDR3 coding DNA: TGTGCCAGCTACCGGCGGGGGGATGAAAAACTGTTTTTT. This gives the protein CASYRRGDEKLFF. The full variable domain, completed using reference TRBV7-9 and TRBJ1-4, is DTGVSQNPRHKITKRGQNVTFRCDPISEHNRLYWYRQTLGQGPEFLTYFQNEAQLEKSRLLSDRFSAERPKGSFSTLEIQRTEQGDSAMYLCASYRRGDEKLFFGSGTQLSVL.

This clonotype was counted at least ten times. V and J are TRBV20-1 and TRBJ2-7; D remains ambiguous. V was cut by 1 base and J by 1 base, with 5 bases left in between. CDR3 length equals 12 residues. Germline CDR1 reads DFQATT; CDR2 reads SNEGSKA (reference sequence). The CDR3 is CSARGSSYEQYV. CDR3 sequence (DNA): TGCAGTGCTAGAGGGTCTTCCTACGAGCAGTACGTC.

The chain carries TRBV6-5 and TRBJ2-3, with D uncertain. The germline V and J ends were trimmed by 6 bases and 2 bases, with 9 bases remaining between them. The CDR3 contains 13 residues. Germline V gene data show CDR1 as MNHEY and CDR2 as SVGAGI. The CDR3 here is CASRSIDTDTQYF. CDR3 in DNA: TGTGCCAGCAGATCCATAGACACAGATACGCAGTATTTT.

This clonotype came up a few times. The chain couples TRBV12-3 or TRBV12-4 to TRBJ2-4, with D hard to call. Trimming cost V 6 bases and J 3 bases, with 9 bases left between them. CDR3 size: 13 residues. The CDR3: CASSKSIKNIQYF. The DNA of the CDR3 is TGTGCCAGCAGCAAATCGATCAAAAACATTCAGTACTTC.

A word on this clonotype: This clone may be a read error of a much larger clone one base away. The chain joins TRBV29-1 to TRBJ2-1; weak D call: TRBD2 (5 bases). CDR1 is SQVTM, CDR2 ANQGSEA, per germline. Trimming took off 4 bases at V and 11 bases at J, with 12 bases between the two ends. The CDR3 totals 11 residues. The chain's CDR3 is CSVGSADKQFF. CDR3 bases: TGCAGCGTTGGGTCAGCGGATAAGCAGTTCTTC.

This clonotype was seen a few times. The J gene is TRBJ2-5, the V gene TRBV3-1; the D gene could be TRBD1 or TRBD2 (5 bases each). The CDR3 is made up of 13 amino acids. Trimming pared 2 bases from V and 5 bases from J, leaving 9 bases between. CDR1 is LGHDT, CDR2 YNNKEL, per germline (reference sequence). DNA of the CDR3: TGTGCCAGCAGCCAACGGGGCGGCGAGACCCAGTACTTC. Translating it yields CASSQRGGETQYF.

CDR3 sequence: CAEGQRTYGYTF. The CDR3 nucleotides read TGTGCCGAGGGGCAGCGAACCTATGGCTACACCTTC. The J gene is TRBJ1-2, the V gene TRBV7-2; tentatively, D is TRBD1 (5 bases). Germline V gives CDR1 SGHTA, CDR2 FQGNSA. The length of the CDR3 is 12 residues. Trimming took off 11 bases at V and 4 bases at J, with 14 bases between the two ends.

This clonotype was recorded many times. This chain uses TRBV7-3 with TRBJ2-7; the D is unclear. The CDR3 spans 11 residues. V lost 5 bases to trimming and J lost 7 bases, with 9 bases between them. Germline assignment: CDR1 SGHTA and CDR2 FQGTGA. The CDR3 region is CASSPGGEQYF. The CDR3 region has the DNA TGTGCCAGCAGCCCCGGTGGTGAGCAGTACTTC.

The chain combines TRBV5-1 with TRBJ1-2, with D possibly being TRBD1 (6 bases). CDR1 SGHRS and CDR2 YFSETQ come from the germline V gene. CDR3 length: 14 amino acids. V lost 4 bases and J lost 7, with 17 bases in between. CDR3 in DNA: TGCGCCAGCAGCAAGGACAGCCCGGTGGGTGGCTACACCTTC. Protein sequence: CASSKDSPVGGYTF.

This clonotype showed up many times. The rearrangement joins TRBV12-3 or TRBV12-4 to TRBJ2-7; tentative D call: TRBD1 (6 bases). V was clipped by 3 bases and J by 6 bases, with 9 bases between them. The CDR3 contains 12 residues. The CDR3 loop is CASSFARGEQYV. In nucleotides, the CDR3 is TGTGCCAGCAGTTTCGCCAGGGGCGAGCAGTACGTC.

This clonotype was seen at least ten times. The chain uses TRBV15 and TRBJ2-2; 15 bases are shared with TRBD2. The CDR3 totals 19 residues. V shed 5 bases, J shed 1 base, and the junction held 8 bases outside the gene matches. The V gene's germline CDR1 is LNHNV and CDR2 YYDKDF (reference sequence). The CDR3 nucleotides are TGTGCCACCAGCTCCCTGGGGACTAGCGGGGGGAAGAACACCGGGGAGCTGTTTTTT. Amino acids: CATSSLGTSGGKNTGELFF.

This clonotype was seen repeatedly, ten times or more. The V gene is TRBV5-1, the J gene TRBJ2-1; no reliable D call. Trimming removed 3 bases from V and 1 base from J, with 8 bases in between. The CDR3 runs to 14 residues. Germline V gene lookup returns CDR1 SGHRS and CDR2 YFSETQ. CDR3 amino acids: CASSWDTSYNEQFF. The CDR3 DNA is TGCGCCAGCAGCTGGGATACGTCCTACAATGAGCAGTTCTTC.

This clonotype turned up a few times. The V gene is TRBV9, the J gene TRBJ2-3, with D possibly being TRBD2 (7 bases). The germline CDR1 and CDR2 sequences are SGDLS and YYNGEE. This CDR3 spans 16 amino acids. V lost 4 bases, J lost 2 bases, and 17 bases lay in between. CDR3 coding DNA: TGTGCCAGCAGCTATCCGAGGGGGGGCTACACAGATACGCAGTATTTT. Encoded protein: CASSYPRGGYTDTQYF.